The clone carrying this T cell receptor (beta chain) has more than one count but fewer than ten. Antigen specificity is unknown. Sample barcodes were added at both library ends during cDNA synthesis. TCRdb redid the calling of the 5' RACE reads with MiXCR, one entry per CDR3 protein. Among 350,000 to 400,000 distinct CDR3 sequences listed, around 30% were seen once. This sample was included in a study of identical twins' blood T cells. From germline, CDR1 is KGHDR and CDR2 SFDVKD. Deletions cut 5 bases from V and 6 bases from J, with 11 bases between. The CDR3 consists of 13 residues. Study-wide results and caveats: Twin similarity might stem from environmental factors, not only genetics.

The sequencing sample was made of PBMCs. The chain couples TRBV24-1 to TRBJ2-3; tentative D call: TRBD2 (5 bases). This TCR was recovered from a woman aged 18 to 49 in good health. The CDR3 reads CATSGGSADTQYF. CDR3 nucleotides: TGTGCCACCAGTGGAGGGTCCGCCGATACGCAGTATTTT.